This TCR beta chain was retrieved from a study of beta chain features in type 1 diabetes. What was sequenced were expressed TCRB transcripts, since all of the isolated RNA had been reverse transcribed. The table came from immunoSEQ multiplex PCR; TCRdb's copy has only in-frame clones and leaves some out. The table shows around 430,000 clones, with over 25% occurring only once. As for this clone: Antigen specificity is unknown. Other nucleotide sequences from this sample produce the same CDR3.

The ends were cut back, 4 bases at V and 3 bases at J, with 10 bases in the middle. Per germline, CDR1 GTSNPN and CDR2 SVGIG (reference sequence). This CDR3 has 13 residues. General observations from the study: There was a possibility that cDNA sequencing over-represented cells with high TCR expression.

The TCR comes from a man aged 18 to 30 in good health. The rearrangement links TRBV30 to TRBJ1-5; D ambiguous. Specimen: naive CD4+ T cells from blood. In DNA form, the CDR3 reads TGTGCCTGGACGCGGGATCTCAATCAGCCCCAGCATTTT. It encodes CAWTRDLNQPQHF.